This T cell receptor beta chain stems from a study of neurological immune-mediated disorders. This clonotype was seen at least ten times. Its antigen is undetermined. General study results and limits: Multiple sclerosis patients had less TCR clonal expansion than even healthy controls, unlike HTLV-1-associated myelopathy.

The cDNA was synthesized by 5'RACE incorporating 10-nucleotide random UMIs. The authors obtained over 160 million TCR-beta sequences from 15-18 subjects per sequencing run. TCRdb reprocessed the 5' RACE reads via MiXCR and lists one record per CDR3 protein. Of 80,000 or so distinct CDR3 sequences in the sample, around a tenth were seen once. The starting material, 2 million PBMCs stored at -80 C, gave rise to the unsorted libraries. This CDR3 has 16 amino acids. Germline V gives CDR1 LGHNA, CDR2 YSLEER. With 3 bases removed from V and 9 bases from J, the gap between germline ends came to 18 bases. The V and J genes are TRBV4-3 and TRBJ1-6; a weak D match, TRBD1 (5 bases). The material sequenced was PBMCs. This TCR was recovered from a man aged 50-59 years in good health. This chain's CDR3 is CASSHLRGVPVSPLHF. DNA for the CDR3: TGCGCCAGCAGCCACTTACGGGGGGTTCCAGTTTCACCCCTCCACTTT.